This T cell receptor (beta chain) was sequenced during a study of blood T cell repertoires in COVID-19 (dated by TCRdb to 2020 to 2021). For context, the study as a whole: Samples from collaborators originated in the United States, Italy and Spain and spanned both the acute and convalescent phases of COVID-19. The material from the prospective study consisted of cDNA or gDNA derived from T cells, B-cell-depleted T cells, or PBMCs. The dataset comprised deeply sampled blood TCRbeta repertoires from subjects exposed to, actively infected with, or recovered from COVID-19. The repertoires were released in a freely available public database intended as a resource for research on the immune response to SARS-CoV-2. The samples were drawn from the first 160 participants of the ongoing ImmuneRACE study and from 950 to 1,500 subjects provided by 6 global collaborators. The sample metadata nearly always contained a de-identified subject ID, COVID-19 status, age in years and sex. Where available, HLA class I and class II types were taken from metadata supplied by the sample provider and were not determined by assay-based typing. Beyond this particular receptor, the publication reports: The quantity of clinical and demographic metadata differed by source and by participant and was supplied without curation.

TCRbeta CDR3 regions were amplified from genomic DNA using the immunoSEQ Assay, a bias-controlled multiplex PCR. For the original study's pipeline: Within the assay, amplification of reference gene primers was used to estimate how many nucleated cells each sample contained. To quantify the absolute abundance of each unique TCRbeta CDR3 rearrangement, sequence reads were collapsed and filtered. For each sample, productive Simpson clonality was calculated as the square root of Simpson's diversity index across productive rearrangements. The source is immuneACCESS, and TCRdb retained only in-frame sequences with V and J called. Part of the clones is not carried over; for the studies checked, unresolved V genes explain less than half of this, and the remainder is unexplained. The DNA was the basis for D and trimming; V, J and clone size are from that table. This sample has 200,000 or so clones in its table, and 70% to 90% of those were observed once. 3.5% to 4.5% of the sample is taken by the ten largest.

About this clone: Its cognate antigen has yet to be identified. No clone much larger than this one lies a single base away; base qualities are absent.

In the prospective study, participants were roughly 18 to 89 years old, resided in approximately 25 geographic areas of the United States, and were enrolled through a virtual design. Cohort assignment in the prospective study relied on participant-reported clinical history from a screening survey and a study questionnaire. In the prospective study, mobile phlebotomists collected whole blood, serum and a nasopharyngeal or oropharyngeal swab from each participant. Additional blood draws and questionnaires over an approximately two-month period could optionally be provided by prospective study participants. Before DNA extraction, prospective study blood samples were shipped either frozen or at room temperature. The source material was PBMCs or T cells enriched from blood (not recorded which). This receptor was taken from a woman aged 40 to 50 with acute COVID-19.

The DNA sequence follows: TGTGCCAGCAGTGAATACGGAGGGGGCTATGAGCAGTTCTTC. This codes for CASSEYGGGYEQFF. The V and J genes are TRBV25-1 and TRBJ2-1; TRBD1 is a weak D gene call, 7 bases matching. From a lookup of the germline V gene, CDR1 and CDR2 are MGHDK and SYGVNS. Relative to germline, V is 0 bases shorter and J is 8 bases shorter, with 11 bases between their ends. Taken from cysteine to phenylalanine, the CDR3 has 14 residues. Kept here is only the CDR3 DNA, which spans 42 bases and is read in frame from base 1. The CDR3 plus the reference TRBV25-1 and TRBJ2-1 genes for the other parts give the full variable domain: EADIYQTPRYLVIGTGKKITLECSQTMGHDKMYWYQQDPGMELHLIHYSYGVNSTEKGDLSSESTVSRIRTEHFPLTLESARPSHTSQYLCASSEYGGGYEQFFGPGTRLTVL.